The clone carrying this T cell receptor beta chain turned up a few times. The antigen is not known. It was into CD45RA+ naive and CD45RA-negative memory subsets that the CD4+ cells were split. The table came from immunoSEQ multiplex PCR; TCRdb's copy has only in-frame clones and leaves some out. The data contain roughly 2 million clones, under 97% of them singletons. This sample is part of a study of shared clonotypes between healthy human individuals. General study findings and limits: Read depth was anticipated to influence clonotype sharing among donors. Some naive CD4 clonotypes, around 4.7%, turned up in common across a few donors.

The V and J ends lost 9 bases and 3 bases respectively, with 12 bases between them. This CDR3 contains 12 residues. Germline V CDR1 and CDR2: SNHLY, FYNNEI. Sequences were obtained from naive CD4+ T cells sorted from blood. Subset meaning: CD45RA+ positively selected. This TCR was recovered from a man aged 18 to 29 in good health. The chain links TRBV2 to TRBJ2-7, with D tentatively TRBD1 or TRBD2 (7 bases each). CDR3 amino acids: CASQRDSYEQYF. CDR3 coding DNA: TGTGCCAGTCAGCGGGACAGCTACGAGCAGTACTTC.